This T cell receptor (beta chain) originates from a study of identical twins. TCRdb passed the 5' RACE reads through MiXCR, listing each CDR3 protein once. The table has under 250,000 distinct CDR3 sequences, less than 9.5% seen once; the top ten hold about 5.2%. There are 16 residues in the CDR3. V dropped 3 bases and J dropped 4 bases, with 19 bases sitting between them. CDR1 and CDR2 (germline): GTSNPN, SVGIG (reference sequence). This clonotype was found a few times. The chain recombines TRBV30 with TRBJ2-1, with D possibly called TRBD1 or TRBD2 (5 bases each). Sample: memory (CD45RO+) T cells sorted from blood. The receptor was isolated from a woman under 30 in good health. The CDR3 loop reads CAWRTRDGRPYNEQFF. In DNA form, the CDR3 reads TGTGCCTGGAGGACCCGGGACGGCCGCCCTTACAATGAGCAGTTCTTC.